The entry below describes one T cell receptor (beta chain). In the authors' methods: Reference gene primers were amplified, and this amplification served to estimate nucleated cell counts. TCRdb's table, derived via immunoSEQ multiplex PCR, lists solely in-frame clones and lacks some. That table furnishes V, J and clone size, whereas the DNA furnished D and trimming. The table includes fewer than 70,000 clones, around nine tenths detected once. Germline loops: CDR1 SEHNR, CDR2 FQNEAQ (reference sequence). V gave up 4 bases and J gave up 6 bases; unmatched junction bases: 10. The CDR3 is made up of 16 amino acids. These data originate in a study of blood T cell repertoires in COVID-19. About the research overall: Sites in the United States, Italy and Spain provided acute and convalescent COVID-19 samples. The cDNA or gDNA used as material had been derived from T cells, B-cell-depleted T cells, or PBMCs.

The receptor's source is a woman in her 70s with active COVID-19. The chain recombines TRBV7-9 with TRBJ2-2; TRBD2 aligns across 8 bases. The sequenced sample was peripheral blood. Written as DNA, the CDR3 is TGTGCCAGCAGCTCTTGGACTAGCTTAAACCCCGGGGAGCTGTTTTTT. Translated, it gives CASSSWTSLNPGELFF.